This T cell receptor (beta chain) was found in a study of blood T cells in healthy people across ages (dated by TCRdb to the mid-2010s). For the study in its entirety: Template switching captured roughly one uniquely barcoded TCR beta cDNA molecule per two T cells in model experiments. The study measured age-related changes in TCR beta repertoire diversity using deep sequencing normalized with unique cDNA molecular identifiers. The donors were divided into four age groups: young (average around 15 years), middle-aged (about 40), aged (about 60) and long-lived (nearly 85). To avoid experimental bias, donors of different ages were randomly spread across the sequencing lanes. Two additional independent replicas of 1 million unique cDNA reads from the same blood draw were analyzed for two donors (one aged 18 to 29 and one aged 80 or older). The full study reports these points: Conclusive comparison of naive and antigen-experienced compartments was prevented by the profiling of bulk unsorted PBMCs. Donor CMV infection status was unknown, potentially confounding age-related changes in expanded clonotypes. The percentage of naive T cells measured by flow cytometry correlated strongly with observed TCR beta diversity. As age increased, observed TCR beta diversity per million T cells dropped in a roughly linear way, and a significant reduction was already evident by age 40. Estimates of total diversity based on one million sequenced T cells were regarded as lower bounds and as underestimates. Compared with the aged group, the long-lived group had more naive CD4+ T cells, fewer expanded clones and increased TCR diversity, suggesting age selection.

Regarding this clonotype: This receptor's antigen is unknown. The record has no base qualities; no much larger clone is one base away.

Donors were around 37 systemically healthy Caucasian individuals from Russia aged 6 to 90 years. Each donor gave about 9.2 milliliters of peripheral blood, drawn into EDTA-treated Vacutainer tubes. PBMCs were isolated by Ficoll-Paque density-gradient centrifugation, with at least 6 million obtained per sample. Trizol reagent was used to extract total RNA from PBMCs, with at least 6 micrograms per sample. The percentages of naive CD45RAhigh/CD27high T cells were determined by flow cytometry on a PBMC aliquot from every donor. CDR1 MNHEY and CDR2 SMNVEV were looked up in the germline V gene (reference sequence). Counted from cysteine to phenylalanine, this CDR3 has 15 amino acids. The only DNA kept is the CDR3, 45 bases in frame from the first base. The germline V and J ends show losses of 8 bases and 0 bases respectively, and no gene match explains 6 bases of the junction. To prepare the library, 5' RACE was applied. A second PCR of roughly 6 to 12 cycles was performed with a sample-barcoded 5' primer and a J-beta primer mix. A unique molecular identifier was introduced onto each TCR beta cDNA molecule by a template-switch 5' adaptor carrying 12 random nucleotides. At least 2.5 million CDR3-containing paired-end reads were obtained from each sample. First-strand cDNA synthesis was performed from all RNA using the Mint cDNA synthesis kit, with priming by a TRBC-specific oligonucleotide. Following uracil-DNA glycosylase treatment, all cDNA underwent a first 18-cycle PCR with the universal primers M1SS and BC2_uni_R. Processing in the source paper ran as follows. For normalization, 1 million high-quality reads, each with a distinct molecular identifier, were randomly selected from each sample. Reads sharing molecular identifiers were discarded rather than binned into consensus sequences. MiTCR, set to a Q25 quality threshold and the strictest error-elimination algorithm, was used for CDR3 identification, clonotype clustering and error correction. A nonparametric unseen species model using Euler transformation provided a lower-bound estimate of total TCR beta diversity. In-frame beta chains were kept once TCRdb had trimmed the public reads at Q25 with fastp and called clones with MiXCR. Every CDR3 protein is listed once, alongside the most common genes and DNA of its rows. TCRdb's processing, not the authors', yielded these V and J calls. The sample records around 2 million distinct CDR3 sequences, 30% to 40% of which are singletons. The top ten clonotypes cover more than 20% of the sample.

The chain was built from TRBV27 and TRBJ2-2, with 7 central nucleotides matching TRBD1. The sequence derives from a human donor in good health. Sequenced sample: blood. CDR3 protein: CASGRTGANTGELFF. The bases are TGTGCCAGCGGGCGGACAGGAGCGAACACCGGGGAGCTGTTTTTT.